The 31 T cell receptor beta chains presented below share a single source sample, sequenced in a study of T-cell memory formation after mild COVID-19. Each CDR3 protein is one row after TCRdb ran MiXCR on the 5' RACE reads. The table lists tens of thousands of distinct CDR3 sequences, nearly 25% of them singletons. Sequencing was performed on PBMCs or a T cell subset sorted from them (not recorded which). These receptors all come from a young man who had mild COVID-19 (a few samples of this study predate the infection). Cell type and time point are not known.

The rearrangement joins TRBV9 to TRBJ1-1, with 7 bases aligning to TRBD1. Trimming took 4 bases from V and 4 from J; bases not matched to a gene: 7. The CDR3 runs 14 residues. CDR1 and CDR2 from the germline V gene are SGDLS and YYNGEE. The CDR3 sequence is CASSSDTGATEAFF. The DNA for the CDR3 is TGTGCCAGCAGCTCCGATACAGGGGCCACTGAAGCTTTCTTT. The whole variable domain, remainder taken from reference TRBV9 and TRBJ1-1, is DSGVTQTPKHLITATGQRVTLRCSPRSGDLSVYWYQQSLDQGLQFLIQYYNGEERAKGNILERFSAQQFPDLHSELNLSSLELGDSALYFCASSSDTGATEAFFGQGTRLTVV.

This chain links TRBV7-9 with TRBJ2-7; D ambiguous. In germline, CDR1 is SEHNR, CDR2 FQNEAQ (reference sequence). CDR3 length: 11 amino acids. Trimming cost V 5 bases and J 6 bases, with 8 bases left between them. CDR3 in DNA: TGTGCCAGCAGCCCCTTAGGCGAGCAGTACGTC. Translation gives CASSPLGEQYV.

This clonotype has a handful of counts. V usage is TRBV9 and J usage is TRBJ1-1; D may be TRBD1 (5 bases). Germline assignment: CDR1 SGDLS and CDR2 YYNGEE. The CDR3 length is 15 residues. V was clipped by 0 bases and J by 0 bases, with 9 bases between them. CDR3 residues: CASSVADSMNTEAFF. The DNA of the CDR3 is TGTGCCAGCAGCGTAGCTGACAGTATGAACACTGAAGCTTTCTTT.

V usage is TRBV29-1 and J usage is TRBJ2-2, with a possible D match to TRBD1 (5 bases). V was shortened by 2 bases and J by 2 bases, with 12 bases between the two germline ends. The CDR3 runs to 15 residues. Germline CDR1 and CDR2: SQVTM and ANQGSEA. The CDR3 DNA follows: TGCAGCGTTGAACCCCTAGGGGTTAACACCGGGGAGCTGTTTTTT. The encoded protein is CSVEPLGVNTGELFF.

This clonotype was detected only a few times. The gene calls are TRBV7-8 and TRBJ2-3, with D perhaps TRBD2 (6 bases). V was cut by 0 bases and J by 2 bases, with 12 bases left in between. CDR1 is SGHVS and CDR2 is FQNEAQ in the germline V gene. The CDR3 covers 16 residues. DNA of the CDR3: TGTGCCAGCAGCTTAGCGGCGGGGATGAACACAGATACGCAGTATTTT. Protein product: CASSLAAGMNTDTQYF.

V is TRBV9 and J is TRBJ1-3; a possible D gene is TRBD1 (6 bases). V was cut by 3 bases and J by 4 bases, with 8 bases left in between. CDR3 length equals 13 residues. CDR1 and CDR2 (germline): SGDLS, YYNGEE. The DNA for the CDR3 is TGTGCCAGCAGCGCTGACAGGGGAAACACCATATATTTT. It yields the protein CASSADRGNTIYF.

This clonotype was seen a few times. The chain combines TRBV4-2 with TRBJ1-2, with D possibly matching TRBD1 (5 bases). Per germline, CDR1 LGHNA and CDR2 YNFKEQ. CDR3 length: 14 residues. Trimming took off 0 bases at V and 5 bases at J, with 10 bases between the two ends. This chain's CDR3 is CASSQEGGEYGYTF. CDR3 DNA: TGTGCCAGCAGCCAAGAGGGGGGGGAATATGGCTACACCTTC.

The table lists this clonotype with a few counts. The chain joins TRBV6-2 or TRBV6-3 to TRBJ2-1; possible D gene TRBD1, 5 bases. This CDR3 is built from 17 residues. Germline assignment: CDR1 MNHEY and CDR2 SVGEGT. Trimming cost V 4 bases and J 0 bases, with 16 bases left between them. Here the CDR3 reads CASSSIQAQSSYNEQFF. The CDR3 nucleotides are TGTGCCAGCAGTTCCATACAGGCTCAGAGCTCCTACAATGAGCAGTTCTTC.

The sample holds many counts of this clonotype. J is TRBJ2-7 and V is TRBV28; D gene ambiguous. This CDR3 is 13 amino acids long. Deletions cut 8 bases from V and 5 bases from J, with 16 bases between. Germline loops: CDR1 MDHEN, CDR2 SYDVKM. In DNA form, the CDR3 reads TGTGCCAGCGAGTCTCAGTTCCTGAACGAGCAGTACTTC. Translation: CASESQFLNEQYF.

The chain carries TRBV11-2 and TRBJ2-1; D unclear. The germline V gene has CDR1 SGHAT and CDR2 FQNNGV. This CDR3 region has 12 residues. With 1 base removed from V and 13 bases from J, the gap between germline ends came to 11 bases. CDR3 sequence reads: CASSLGTSGQFF. The CDR3 DNA is TGTGCCAGCAGCTTAGGCACTTCCGGTCAGTTCTTC.

This clonotype was seen only a few times. The chain has TRBV28 and TRBJ2-7; 9 positions agree with TRBD2. CDR1 is MDHEN, CDR2 SYDVKM, per germline. This CDR3 has 14 residues. The ends lost 6 bases at V and 6 bases at J; junction bases unmatched: 9. The CDR3 DNA reads TGTGCCAGCAGCTTAGCGGGGGCCCCTGGCGAGCAGTACGTC. This translates into CASSLAGAPGEQYV.

This clonotype came up a few times. V usage is TRBV29-1 and J usage is TRBJ2-3; the match to TRBD2 covers 10 bases. The CDR3 spans 14 residues. With V trimmed by 3 bases and J by 4 bases, 4 bases remained unmatched. Looked up from germline, CDR1 is SQVTM and CDR2 is ANQGSEA. The CDR3 region is CSVDYSGGADTQYF. The DNA for the CDR3 is TGCAGCGTTGATTACAGCGGGGGGGCAGATACGCAGTATTTT.

This clonotype was found a few times. V gene TRBV4-1 combines with J gene TRBJ2-5, with 8 bases lining up with TRBD1. J lost 4 bases, V lost 4 bases, and 5 bases had no gene match. The CDR3 is made up of 14 amino acids. CDR1 is MGHRA and CDR2 is YSYEKL in the germline V gene. The DNA of the CDR3 is TGCGCCAGCAGCCGGACAGGGCCCCCAGAGACCCAGTACTTC. It yields the protein CASSRTGPPETQYF.

This clonotype was counted a few times. The chain joins TRBV5-5 to TRBJ2-1; the match to TRBD2 covers 11 bases. The CDR3 consists of 15 residues. CDR1 is SGHKS and CDR2 is YYEKEE in the germline V gene (reference sequence). The ends lost 1 base at V and 14 bases at J; junction bases unmatched: 11. The CDR3 spells CASSLRTSGGLLEFF. The CDR3 DNA reads as TGTGCCAGCAGCTTGCGTACTAGCGGGGGCTTGTTGGAGTTCTTC.

This clonotype was seen a handful of times. V and J are TRBV7-2 and TRBJ2-7; 7 bases map to TRBD1. In germline, CDR1 is SGHTA, CDR2 FQGNSA. With V trimmed by 5 bases and J by 2 bases, 9 bases remained unmatched. The CDR3 has 15 residues. CDR3 in amino acids: CASSQTGQLAYEQYF. CDR3 coding DNA: TGTGCCAGCAGCCAAACGGGACAGCTCGCCTACGAGCAGTACTTC.

The rearrangement uses TRBV29-1 and TRBJ2-1; 7 nucleotides agree with TRBD1. CDR1 is SQVTM and CDR2 is ANQGSEA in the germline V gene. The CDR3 totals 10 residues. J lost 12 bases, V lost 6 bases, and 5 bases had no gene match. The DNA of the CDR3 is TGCAGCGTAGACAGGGTGGGGCAGTTCTTC. It yields the protein CSVDRVGQFF.

V is TRBV20-1 and J is TRBJ2-3; 7 bases agree with TRBD2. V gave up 4 bases and J gave up 0 bases; unmatched junction bases: 1. CDR3 length: 13 amino acids. Germline V gives CDR1 DFQATT, CDR2 SNEGSKA (reference sequence). CDR3 in amino acids: CSATRGSTDTQYF. The CDR3 bases are TGCAGTGCTACGCGGGGGAGCACAGATACGCAGTATTTT.

The chain links TRBV7-6 to TRBJ2-5; D may be TRBD1 (5 bases). V gave up 1 base and J gave up 2 bases, with 8 bases separating them. Per germline, CDR1 SGHVS and CDR2 FNYEAQ. This CDR3 region has 14 residues. CDR3 in DNA: TGTGCCAGCAGCTTAGGGACAAGTCAAGAGACCCAGTACTTC. Its translation: CASSLGTSQETQYF.

The chain links TRBV4-1 to TRBJ2-1; 8 bases are shared with TRBD2. The CDR3 runs to 16 residues. Germline CDR1 reads MGHRA; CDR2 reads YSYEKL. Losses at the gene ends were 4 bases for V and 3 bases for J; bases not matched to a gene: 8. CDR3 in DNA: TGCGCCAGCAGCCCGCGTTCCGGGGGGGGCTACAATGAGCAGTTCTTC. Translation: CASSPRSGGGYNEQFF.

The chain is built from TRBV6-5 and TRBJ1-1, with no clear D. Germline CDR1 MNHEY, CDR2 SVGAGI. Trimming took 8 bases from V and 11 from J, leaving 15 bases between them. The CDR3 contains 11 residues. The CDR3 sequence: CASHTRGRAFF. CDR3 DNA: TGTGCCAGCCACACCCGGGGTCGGGCTTTCTTT.

V is TRBV4-3 and J is TRBJ2-2; D is ambiguous. This CDR3 has 12 residues. Germline CDR1 and CDR2: LGHNA and YSLEER. Trimming took off 1 base at V and 7 bases at J, with 4 bases between the two ends. The CDR3 DNA reads as TGCGCCAGCAGCCAAGGGTTCGGGGAGCTGTTTTTT. Residues: CASSQGFGELFF.

This clonotype was found a few times. The genes are TRBV7-9 and TRBJ2-3, with D perhaps TRBD2 (5 bases). This CDR3 has 15 residues. The V end lost 3 bases, the J end lost 5 bases, and 15 bases lay between the germline ends. CDR1 and CDR2 (germline): SEHNR, FQNEAQ (reference sequence). In nucleotides, the CDR3 is TGTGCCAGCAGCTTTGGGGAGTGGGCAAGAGATACGCAGTATTTT. Translating it yields CASSFGEWARDTQYF.

This chain connects TRBV4-3 to TRBJ2-3; D gene ambiguous. Looked up from germline, CDR1 is LGHNA and CDR2 is YSLEER. Trimming removed 3 bases from V and 0 bases from J, with 7 bases in between. This CDR3 is built from 14 residues. The CDR3 bases are TGCGCCAGCAGCCAGGGCAGAAGCACAGATACGCAGTATTTT. Translating gives CASSQGRSTDTQYF.

Only a few counts were recorded for this clonotype. In nucleotides, the CDR3 is TGTGCCATCAGTGAGTCGAGAGGGCATGAGCAGTTCTTC. Its translation is CAISESRGHEQFF. V is TRBV10-3 and J is TRBJ2-1, with D possibly matching TRBD2 (5 bases). Germline V lookup: CDR1 ENHRY, CDR2 SYGVKD. V was pared by 0 bases and J by 8 bases, with 8 bases between. CDR3 length: 13 amino acids.

The V gene is TRBV4-2, the J gene TRBJ2-1; D not certain. V was cut by 0 bases and J by 0 bases, with 12 bases left in between. The CDR3 runs to 17 residues. Germline lookup yields CDR1 LGHNA and CDR2 YNFKEQ. CDR3 protein: CASSQDPVRSSYNEQFF. In nucleotides, the CDR3 is TGTGCCAGCAGCCAAGATCCAGTGCGTAGCTCCTACAATGAGCAGTTCTTC.

The chain combines TRBV7-8 with TRBJ1-3, with no clear D. Per the germline V gene, CDR1 is SGHVS and CDR2 is FQNEAQ. The CDR3 contains 16 residues. Trimming took 5 bases from V and 0 from J, leaving 14 bases between them. In DNA form, the CDR3 reads TGTGCCAGCAGCCAGGTGGCCAGACGCTCTGGAAACACCATATATTTT. Protein: CASSQVARRSGNTIYF.

The chain is built from TRBV7-9 and TRBJ2-3; D is unclear. The CDR3 consists of 17 residues. V lost 5 bases and J lost 2, with 20 bases in between. Germline V lookup: CDR1 SEHNR, CDR2 FQNEAQ (reference sequence). The CDR3 reads CASSPRPREPATDTQYF. CDR3 DNA sequence: TGTGCCAGCAGCCCGAGACCTAGGGAACCTGCCACAGATACGCAGTATTTT.

The chain employs TRBV20-1 and TRBJ2-5, with 7 positions matching TRBD1. Trimming cost V 2 bases and J 5 bases; bases outside gene matches: 5. Germline V gives CDR1 DFQATT, CDR2 SNEGSKA (reference sequence). The length of the CDR3 is 13 residues. The DNA of the CDR3 is TGCAGTGCTAGATTAAGGGGGCAGGAGACCCAGTACTTC. It translates to CSARLRGQETQYF.

The CDR3, as DNA: TGTGCCAGCAGCGTGTCAGACGGGGAGCTGTTTTTT. Its protein is CASSVSDGELFF. This chain uses TRBV9 with TRBJ2-2; D is undetermined. The V gene's germline CDR1 is SGDLS and CDR2 YYNGEE. The length of the CDR3 is 12 residues. Trimming stripped 2 bases from V and 7 bases from J, with 6 bases between.

This clonotype has just a few counts. The genes are TRBV12-3 or TRBV12-4 and TRBJ1-1, with a tentative D call TRBD1 (6 bases). This CDR3 has 13 residues. Trimming shortened V by 5 bases and J by 1 base, and 8 bases separated the two germline ends. DNA for the CDR3: TGTGCCAGCAGTGGGGGCGCGAACACTGAAGCTTTCTTT. Translating gives CASSGGANTEAFF.

The J gene is TRBJ1-6, the V gene TRBV6-2 or TRBV6-3; tentative D call: TRBD1 (5 bases). Between the trimmed V and J ends, which lost 6 bases and 9 bases, there was a span of 18 bases. Germline V lookup: CDR1 MNHEY, CDR2 SVGEGT. The CDR3 runs 15 residues. The CDR3: CASSPDRGVSSPLHF. As DNA, the CDR3 is TGTGCCAGCAGCCCAGACAGAGGAGTGAGTTCACCCCTCCACTTT.